This note documents a single TCR beta chain sequence. The antigen remains undetermined. From germline, CDR1 is KGHDR and CDR2 SFDVKD. V dropped 4 bases and J dropped 5; count of bases not matched to a gene: 13. CDR3 size: 18 residues. HTBI primers from iRepertoire and Arm-PCR of CDR3 regions yielded the TCR beta libraries. TCRdb reprocessed the multiplex PCR reads with MiXCR, giving one entry per CDR3 protein. The sample holds fewer than 550,000 distinct CDR3 sequences, 20% to 25% seen once. The sample belongs to a study of regulatory T cells in long-lasting Graves disease. As for time point: persistent/refractory GD, antithyroid drugs over 5 years with positive TRAb. Extracted PBMC RNA gave rise to the TCR library. Findings of the study overall: Persistent disease exhibited a predilection for TRBV28, TRBJ1-2 and TRBJ2-5. It was peripheral blood alone, not thyroid tissue, that was studied.

The specimen was peripheral blood mononuclear cells (PBMCs), collected when the disease was refractory, from a patient treated with antithyroid drugs. This clonotype originated in a female donor with Graves disease. The chain joins TRBV24-1 to TRBJ2-2, with 9 bases fitting TRBD1. This chain's CDR3 is CATSDVQGGQGRTGELFF. CDR3 nucleotide sequence: TGTGCCACCAGTGACGTGCAGGGGGGACAGGGCAGGACCGGGGAGCTGTTTTTT.